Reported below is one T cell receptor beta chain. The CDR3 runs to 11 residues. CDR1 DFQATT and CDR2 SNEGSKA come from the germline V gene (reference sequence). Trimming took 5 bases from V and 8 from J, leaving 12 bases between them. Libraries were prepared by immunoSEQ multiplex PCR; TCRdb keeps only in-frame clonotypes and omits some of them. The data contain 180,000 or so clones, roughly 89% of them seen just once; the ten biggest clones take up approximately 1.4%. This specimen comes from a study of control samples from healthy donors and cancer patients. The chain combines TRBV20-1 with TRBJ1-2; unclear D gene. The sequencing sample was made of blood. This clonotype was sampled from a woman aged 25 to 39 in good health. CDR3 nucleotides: TGCAGTGCTCCGTACCCGAGCGGCTACACCTTC. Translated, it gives CSAPYPSGYTF.